This T cell receptor beta chain was profiled in a study of T cell repertoires in cytomegalovirus infection. Study details: Indicated by public TCR beta signatures were CMV infection and matching HLA type.

Germline CDR1 reads MNHEY; CDR2 reads SMNVEV (reference sequence). J gave up 7 bases and V 0 bases, and 3 bases lay outside the gene matches. CDR3 length: 14 amino acids. Study results and limitations: The ex vivo response showed dominance by HLA-C-restricted CMV-specific TCR beta clonotypes. Summed public TCR beta family frequency identified CMV carriers bearing the relevant HLA.

As concerns this clonotype: Its antigen is not identified.

TCRdb re-derived calls from the reads in MiXCR, one entry per CDR3 protein. The sample carries roughly 100,000 distinct CDR3 sequences, about 15% recorded once. Sequencing was done on a sample of PBMCs. The sequence derives from a human donor in good health (CMV status not recorded). Some clones in this sample may be carry-over from other donors' samples. The gene calls are TRBV27 and TRBJ1-5, with 7 positions matching TRBD1. The CDR3 coding sequence is TGTGCCAGCAGTTTATCCAGGGGGGGACAGCCCCAGCATTTT. Protein product: CASSLSRGGQPQHF.